Sequencing of this T cell receptor beta chain was carried out in a study of T cell responses to AZD1222 COVID-19 vaccine. V lost 5 bases and J lost 3, with 11 bases in between. CDR1 and CDR2 from the germline V gene are LNHNV and YYDKDF (reference sequence). CDR3 length equals 14 residues. Assay used: immunoSEQ multiplex PCR; TCRdb lists only in-frame clones, some missing. The sample has over 85,000 clones; around 92% are singletons. The source of this sequence is an adult in good health. This chain connects TRBV15 to TRBJ1-5; D uncertain. The sequencing used peripheral blood, collected on day 0 of AZD1222 vaccination. The chain's CDR3 is CATSQDGDNQPQHF. The CDR3 DNA is TGTGCCACCAGCCAGGACGGGGACAATCAGCCCCAGCATTTT. Based on the CDR3 plus reference TRBV15 and TRBJ1-5, the full variable domain is DAMVIQNPRYQVTQFGKPVTLSCSQTLNHNVMYWYQQKSSQAPKLLFHYYDKDFNNEADTPDNFQSRRPNTSFCFLDIRSPGLGDTAMYLCATSQDGDNQPQHFGDGTRLSIL.